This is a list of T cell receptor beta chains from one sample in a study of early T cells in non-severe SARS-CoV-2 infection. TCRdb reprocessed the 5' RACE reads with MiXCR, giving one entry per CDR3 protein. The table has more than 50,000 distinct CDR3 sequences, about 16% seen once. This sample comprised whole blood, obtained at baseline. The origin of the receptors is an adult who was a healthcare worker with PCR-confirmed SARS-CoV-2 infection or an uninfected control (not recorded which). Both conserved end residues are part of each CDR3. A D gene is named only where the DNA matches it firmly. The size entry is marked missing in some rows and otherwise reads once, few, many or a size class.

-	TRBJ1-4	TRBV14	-	TGTGCCAGCAGCCAAGTCGCAAGGCATGAAAAACTGTTTTTT	CASSQVARHEKLFF
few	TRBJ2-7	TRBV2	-	TGTGCCAGCCTATCGGGATACGAGCAGTACTTC	CASLSGYEQYF
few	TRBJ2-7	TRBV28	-	TGTGCCAGCAGTTCATCGACAACTAGTTCGCGTGAGCAGTACTTC	CASSSSTTSSREQYF
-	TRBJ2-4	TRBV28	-	TGTGCCAGCAAGGAGGGGAGCGCCAAAAACATTCAGTACTTC	CASKEGSAKNIQYF
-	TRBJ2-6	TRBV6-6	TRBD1	TGTGCCAGCAGTAAACCGGGACAGGGCTCTGGGGCCAACGTCCTGACTTTC	CASSKPGQGSGANVLTF
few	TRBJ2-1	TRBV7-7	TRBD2	TGTGCCAGCAGCTTAGAGGCCTCGGTAGCGGGAGCCTACAATGAGCAGTTCTTC	CASSLEASVAGAYNEQFF
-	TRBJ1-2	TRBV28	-	TGTGCCGGGGGAGGATACCGGGACGCGAGGGGCTACACCTTC	CAGGGYRDARGYTF
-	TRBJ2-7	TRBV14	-	TGTGCCAGCAGCTCCTGGACCGCCAGCGAGCAGTACTTC	CASSSWTASEQYF
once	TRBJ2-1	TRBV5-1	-	TGCGCCAGCAGCTTACAGGAGGGGTCCTACAATGAGCAGTTCTTC	CASSLQEGSYNEQFF
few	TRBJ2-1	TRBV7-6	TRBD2	TGTGCCAGCAGCCGCCCCCGCGGTAGCGGGAGGGGGAATGAGCAGTTCTTC	CASSRPRGSGRGNEQFF
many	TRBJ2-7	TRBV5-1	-	TGCGCCAGCAGCTTGGTAGGACTGCTGAGCTCCTACGAGCAGTACTTC	CASSLVGLLSSYEQYF
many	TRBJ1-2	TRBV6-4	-	TGTGCCACCCAATTTTCGACCGGAGTCGGCTACACCTTC	CATQFSTGVGYTF
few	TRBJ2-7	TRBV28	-	TGTGCCAGCAGTTTCCTGAGGGAAATGGTTGACGAGCAGTACTTC	CASSFLREMVDEQYF
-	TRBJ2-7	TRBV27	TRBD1	TGTGCCAGCAAAACGGTCGGGACAGGGGGCTACGAGCAGTACTTC	CASKTVGTGGYEQYF
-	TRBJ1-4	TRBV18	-	TGTGCCAGCTCACCAAACCAGGGCGGTAATGAAAAACTGTTTTTT	CASSPNQGGNEKLFF
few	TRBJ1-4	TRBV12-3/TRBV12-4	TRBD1	TGTGCCAGCAATCGCAGGGGGGATGAAAAACTGTTTTTT	CASNRRGDEKLFF
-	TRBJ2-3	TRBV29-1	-	TGCAGCGTTGGCCTATCAGGGGCAGATACGCAGTATTTT	CSVGLSGADTQYF
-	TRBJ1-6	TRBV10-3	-	TGTGCCATCAGTAAGGAGAGCTCCTATAATTCACCCCTCCACTTT	CAISKESSYNSPLHF
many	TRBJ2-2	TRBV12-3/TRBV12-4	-	TGTGCCAGCAGCTCCCGGCGGCTAGAGGCCGGGGAGCTGTTTTTT	CASSSRRLEAGELFF
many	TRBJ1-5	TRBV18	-	TGTGCCAGCTCACCCGACAGCAATCAGCCCCAGCATTTT	CASSPDSNQPQHF
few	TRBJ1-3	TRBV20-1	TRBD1	TGCAGTGCAGGACAGGGGGCCGGGGGAAACACCATATATTTT	CSAGQGAGGNTIYF
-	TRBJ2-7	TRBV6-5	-	TGTGCCAGCAGGGACTCATCCTACGAGCAGTACTTC	CASRDSSYEQYF
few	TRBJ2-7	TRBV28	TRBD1	TGTGCCAGCAGAGGGACAGGGGCGAGGGGCTACGAGCAGTACTTC	CASRGTGARGYEQYF
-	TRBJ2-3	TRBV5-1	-	TGCGCCAGCAGCTTGGGACGAGGCACGAGGTTACTGGGAGATACGCAGTATTTT	CASSLGRGTRLLGDTQYF
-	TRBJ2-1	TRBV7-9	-	TGTGCCAGCAGCTTAGTGACCGTTGAGCAGTTCTTC	CASSLVTVEQFF
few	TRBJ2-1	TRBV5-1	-	TGCGCCAGCAGCTTGGTCCTTTTCAATGAGCAGTTCTTC	CASSLVLFNEQFF
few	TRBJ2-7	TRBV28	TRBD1	TGTGCCAGCAGGGGCACCTGGGACAGGGATTACGAGCAGTACTTC	CASRGTWDRDYEQYF
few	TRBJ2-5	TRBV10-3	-	TGTGCCACCGTAAGGGGCGCGACTCCCCAAGAGACCCAGTACTTC	CATVRGATPQETQYF
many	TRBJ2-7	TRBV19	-	TGTGCCAGTAGTATAGGGTCGGGGGGCGCAACCTACGAGCAGTACTTC	CASSIGSGGATYEQYF
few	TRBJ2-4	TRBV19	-	TGTGCCAGTAGGGTCGGGGGTAGTAGTGGGAGAAACATTCAGTACTTC	CASRVGGSSGRNIQYF
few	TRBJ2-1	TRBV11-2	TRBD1	TGTGCCAGCAGCTTACAGGGGGCACAACAAAATGAGCAGTTCTTC	CASSLQGAQQNEQFF